This T cell receptor (beta chain) was identified during a study of blood T cells in healthy people across ages. General study results and limits: Age advanced and TCR beta diversity per million T cells fell, roughly linearly.

This clonotype has only a few counts. The target antigen is unknown. The germline gives CDR1 SGHVS, CDR2 FNYEAQ. Trimming took off 1 base at V and 11 bases at J, with 14 bases between the two ends. The CDR3 sequence is 13 residues long. A sample-barcoded 5' primer and a J-beta primer mix were used in a second PCR of roughly 7 to 12 cycles. TCRdb passed the 5' RACE reads through MiXCR, listing each CDR3 protein once. The data contain fewer than 800,000 distinct CDR3 sequences, around 32% of them singletons. The receptor was derived from a woman of 80 years or more in good health. The source material was blood. This rearrangement joins TRBV7-6 to TRBJ2-5; D gene ambiguous. CDR3 protein: CASSLVSDNEQYF. CDR3 DNA sequence: TGTGCCAGCAGCTTAGTATCGGATAACGAACAGTACTTC.